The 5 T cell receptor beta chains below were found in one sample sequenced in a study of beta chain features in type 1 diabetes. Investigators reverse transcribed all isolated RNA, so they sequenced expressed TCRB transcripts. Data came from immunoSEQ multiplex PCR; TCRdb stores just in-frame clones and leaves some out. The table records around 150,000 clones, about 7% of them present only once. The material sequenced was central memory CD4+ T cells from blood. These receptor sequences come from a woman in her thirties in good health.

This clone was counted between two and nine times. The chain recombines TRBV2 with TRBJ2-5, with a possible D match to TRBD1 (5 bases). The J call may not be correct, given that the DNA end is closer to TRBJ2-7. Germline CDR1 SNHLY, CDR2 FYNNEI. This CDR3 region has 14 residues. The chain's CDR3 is CASSLQGPGYEQYF. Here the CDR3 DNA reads TGTGCCAGCAGTCTGCAGGGCCCCGGCTACGAGCAGTACTTC.

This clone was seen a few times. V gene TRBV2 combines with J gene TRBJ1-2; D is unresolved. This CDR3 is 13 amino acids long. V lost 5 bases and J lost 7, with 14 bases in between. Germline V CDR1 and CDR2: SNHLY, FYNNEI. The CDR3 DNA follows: TGTGCCAGCAGTAACGGGGAGATAGGTGGCTACACCTTC. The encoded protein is CASSNGEIGGYTF.

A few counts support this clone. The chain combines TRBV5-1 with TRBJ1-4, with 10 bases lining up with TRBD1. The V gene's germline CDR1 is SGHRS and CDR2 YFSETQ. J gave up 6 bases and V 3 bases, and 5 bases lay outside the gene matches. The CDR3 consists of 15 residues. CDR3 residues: CASSSLGTGDEKLFF. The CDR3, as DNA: TGCGCCAGCAGCTCGCTCGGGACAGGGGATGAAAAACTGTTTTTT.

In DNA, the CDR3 is TGTGCCAGCTCACCCAGGGACAGTCTCTACGAGCAGTACTTC. Translation: CASSPRDSLYEQYF. The chain combines TRBV18 with TRBJ2-7, with 7 positions matching TRBD1. The CDR3 is 14 residues long. CDR1 and CDR2 (germline): KGHSH, LQKENI. The junction had 5 bases not matched to a gene; V was cut back by 3 bases and J by 3 bases.

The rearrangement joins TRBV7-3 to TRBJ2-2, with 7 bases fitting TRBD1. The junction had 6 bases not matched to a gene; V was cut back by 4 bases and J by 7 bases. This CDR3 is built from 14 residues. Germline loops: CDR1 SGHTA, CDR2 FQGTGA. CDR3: CASSSTTGIGELFF. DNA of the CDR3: TGTGCCAGCAGCTCCACGACAGGGATCGGGGAGCTGTTTTTT.